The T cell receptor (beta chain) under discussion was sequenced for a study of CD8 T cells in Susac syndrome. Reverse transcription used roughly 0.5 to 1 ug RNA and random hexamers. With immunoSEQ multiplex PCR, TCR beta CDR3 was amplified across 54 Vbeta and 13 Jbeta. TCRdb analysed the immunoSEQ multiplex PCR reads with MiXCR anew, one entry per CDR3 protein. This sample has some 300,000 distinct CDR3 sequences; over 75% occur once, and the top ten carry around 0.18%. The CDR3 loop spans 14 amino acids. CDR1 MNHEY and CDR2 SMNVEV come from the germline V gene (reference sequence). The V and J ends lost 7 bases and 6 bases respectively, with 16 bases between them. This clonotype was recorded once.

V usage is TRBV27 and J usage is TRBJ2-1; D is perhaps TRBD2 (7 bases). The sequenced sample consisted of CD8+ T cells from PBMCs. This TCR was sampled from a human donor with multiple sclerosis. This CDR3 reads CASTQGGGGNEQFF. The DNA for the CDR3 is TGTGCCAGCACCCAAGGGGGAGGGGGCAATGAGCAGTTCTTC.